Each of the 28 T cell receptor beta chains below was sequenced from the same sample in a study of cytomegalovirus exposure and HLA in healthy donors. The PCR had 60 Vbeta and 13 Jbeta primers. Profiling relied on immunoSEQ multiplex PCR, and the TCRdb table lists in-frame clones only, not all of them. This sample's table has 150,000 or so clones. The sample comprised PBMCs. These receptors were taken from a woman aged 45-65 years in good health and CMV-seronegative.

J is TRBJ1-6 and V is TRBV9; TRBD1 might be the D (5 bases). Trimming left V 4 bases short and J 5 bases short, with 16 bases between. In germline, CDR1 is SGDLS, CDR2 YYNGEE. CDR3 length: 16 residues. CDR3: CASSNRLDTHNSPLHF. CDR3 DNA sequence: TGTGCCAGCAGCAACCGACTGGACACACATAATTCACCCCTCCACTTT. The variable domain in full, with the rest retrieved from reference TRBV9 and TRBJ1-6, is DSGVTQTPKHLITATGQRVTLRCSPRSGDLSVYWYQQSLDQGLQFLIQYYNGEERAKGNILERFSAQQFPDLHSELNLSSLELGDSALYFCASSNRLDTHNSPLHFGNGTRLTVT.

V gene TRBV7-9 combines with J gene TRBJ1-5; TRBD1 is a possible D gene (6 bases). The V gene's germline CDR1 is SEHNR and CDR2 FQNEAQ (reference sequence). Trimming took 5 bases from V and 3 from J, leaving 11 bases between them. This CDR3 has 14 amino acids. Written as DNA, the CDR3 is TGTGCCAGCAGCCGTACAGGGTCCAATCAGCCCCAGCATTTT. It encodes CASSRTGSNQPQHF.

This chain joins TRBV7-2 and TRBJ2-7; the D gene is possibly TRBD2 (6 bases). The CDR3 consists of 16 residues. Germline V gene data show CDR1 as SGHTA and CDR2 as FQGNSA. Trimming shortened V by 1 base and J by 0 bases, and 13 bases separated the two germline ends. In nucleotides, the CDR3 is TGTGCCAGCAGCTTAGGGGGCGGGGCGACCTCCTACGAGCAGTACTTC. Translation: CASSLGGGATSYEQYF.

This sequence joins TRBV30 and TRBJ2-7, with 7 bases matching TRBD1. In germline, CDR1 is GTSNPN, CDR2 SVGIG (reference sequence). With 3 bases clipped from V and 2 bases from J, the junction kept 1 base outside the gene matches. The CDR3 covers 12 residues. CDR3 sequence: CAWRDRPYEQYF. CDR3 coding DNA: TGTGCCTGGAGGGACAGGCCCTACGAGCAGTACTTC.

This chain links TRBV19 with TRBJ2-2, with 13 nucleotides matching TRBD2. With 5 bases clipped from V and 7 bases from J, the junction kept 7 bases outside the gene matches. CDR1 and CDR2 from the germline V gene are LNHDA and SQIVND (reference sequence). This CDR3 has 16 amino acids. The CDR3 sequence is CASSPRLAGGDGELFF. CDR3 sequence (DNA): TGTGCCAGTAGTCCGAGACTAGCGGGAGGAGACGGGGAGCTGTTTTTT. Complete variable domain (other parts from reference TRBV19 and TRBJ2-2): DGGITQSPKYLFRKEGQNVTLSCEQNLNHDAMYWYRQDPGQGLRLIYYSQIVNDFQKGDIAEGYSVSREKKESFPLTVTSAQKNPTAFYLCASSPRLAGGDGELFFGEGSRLTVL.

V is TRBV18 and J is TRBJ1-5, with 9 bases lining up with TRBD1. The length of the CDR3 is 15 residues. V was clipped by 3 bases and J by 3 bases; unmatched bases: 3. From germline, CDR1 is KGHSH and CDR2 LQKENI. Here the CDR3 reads CASSPRTGDNQPQHF. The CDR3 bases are TGTGCCAGCTCACCGAGGACAGGGGACAATCAGCCCCAGCATTTT.

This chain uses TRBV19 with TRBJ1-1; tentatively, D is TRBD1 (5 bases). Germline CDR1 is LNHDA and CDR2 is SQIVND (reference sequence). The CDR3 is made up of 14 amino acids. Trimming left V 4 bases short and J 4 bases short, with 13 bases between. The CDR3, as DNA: TGTGCCAGTAGTAATGGAGGGGAGGCCACTGAAGCTTTCTTT. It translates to CASSNGGEATEAFF.

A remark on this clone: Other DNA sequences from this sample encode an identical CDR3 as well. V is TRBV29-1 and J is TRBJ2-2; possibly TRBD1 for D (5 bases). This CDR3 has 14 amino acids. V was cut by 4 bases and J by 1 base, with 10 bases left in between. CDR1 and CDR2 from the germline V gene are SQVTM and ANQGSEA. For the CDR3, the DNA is TGCAGCGTTGCAAGGCAGGGGAACACCGGGGAGCTGTTTTTT. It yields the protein CSVARQGNTGELFF.

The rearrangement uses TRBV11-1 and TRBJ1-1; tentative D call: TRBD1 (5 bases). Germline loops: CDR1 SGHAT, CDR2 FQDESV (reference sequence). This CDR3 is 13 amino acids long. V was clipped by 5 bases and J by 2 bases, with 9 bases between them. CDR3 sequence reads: CASSLTDNTEAFF. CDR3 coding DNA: TGTGCCAGCAGCCTGACAGATAACACTGAAGCTTTCTTT.

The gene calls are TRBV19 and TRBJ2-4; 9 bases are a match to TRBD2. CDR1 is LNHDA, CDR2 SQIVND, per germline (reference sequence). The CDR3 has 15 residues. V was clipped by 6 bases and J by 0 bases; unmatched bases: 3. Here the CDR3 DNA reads TGTGCCAGTAGCACTAGCGGGCTAGCCAAAAACATTCAGTACTTC. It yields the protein CASSTSGLAKNIQYF. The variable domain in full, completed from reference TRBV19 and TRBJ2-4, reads DGGITQSPKYLFRKEGQNVTLSCEQNLNHDAMYWYRQDPGQGLRLIYYSQIVNDFQKGDIAEGYSVSREKKESFPLTVTSAQKNPTAFYLCASSTSGLAKNIQYFGAGTRLSVL.

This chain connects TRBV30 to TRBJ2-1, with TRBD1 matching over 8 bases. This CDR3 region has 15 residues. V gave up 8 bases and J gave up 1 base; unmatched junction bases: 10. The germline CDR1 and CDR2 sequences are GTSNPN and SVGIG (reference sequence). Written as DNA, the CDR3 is TGTGCCGGGGACTCCACAGGGGGATCCTACAATGAGCAGTTCTTC. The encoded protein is CAGDSTGGSYNEQFF.

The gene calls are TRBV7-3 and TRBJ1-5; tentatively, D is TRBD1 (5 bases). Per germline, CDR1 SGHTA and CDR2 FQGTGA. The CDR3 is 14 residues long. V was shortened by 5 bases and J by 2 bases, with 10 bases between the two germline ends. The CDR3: CASSAKGGNQPQHF. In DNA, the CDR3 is TGTGCCAGCAGCGCCAAAGGGGGCAATCAGCCCCAGCATTTT.

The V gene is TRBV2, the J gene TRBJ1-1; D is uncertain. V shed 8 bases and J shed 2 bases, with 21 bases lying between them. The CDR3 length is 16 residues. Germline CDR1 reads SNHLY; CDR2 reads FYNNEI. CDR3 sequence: CASFSPSRYRNTEAFF. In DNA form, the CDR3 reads TGTGCCAGCTTTTCTCCGTCGAGGTATCGAAACACTGAAGCTTTCTTT. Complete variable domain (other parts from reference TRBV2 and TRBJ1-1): EPEVTQTPSHQVTQMGQEVILRCVPISNHLYFYWYRQILGQKVEFLVSFYNNEISEKSEIFDDQFSVERPDGSNFTLKIRSTKLEDSAMYFCASFSPSRYRNTEAFFGQGTRLTVV.

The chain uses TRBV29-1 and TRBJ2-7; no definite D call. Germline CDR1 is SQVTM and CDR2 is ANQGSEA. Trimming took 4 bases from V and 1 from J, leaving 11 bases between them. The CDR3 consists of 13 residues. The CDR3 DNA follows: TGCAGCGTTGCGAGGCGTCTTTCCTACGAGCAGTACTTC. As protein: CSVARRLSYEQYF.

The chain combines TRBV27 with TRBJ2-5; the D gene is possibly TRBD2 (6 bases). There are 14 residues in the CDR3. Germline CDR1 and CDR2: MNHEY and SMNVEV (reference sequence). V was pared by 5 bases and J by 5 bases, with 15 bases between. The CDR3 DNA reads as TGTGCCAGCAGTCTAATGGGACTCTGGGAGACCCAGTACTTC. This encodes CASSLMGLWETQYF.

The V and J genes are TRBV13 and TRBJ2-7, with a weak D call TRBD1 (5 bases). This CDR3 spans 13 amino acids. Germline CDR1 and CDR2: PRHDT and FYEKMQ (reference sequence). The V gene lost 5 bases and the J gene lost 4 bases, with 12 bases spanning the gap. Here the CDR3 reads CASSPGLRYEQYF. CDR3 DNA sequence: TGTGCCAGCAGCCCAGGGCTACGATACGAGCAGTACTTC. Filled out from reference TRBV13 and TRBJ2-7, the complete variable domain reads AAGVIQSPRHLIKEKRETATLKCYPIPRHDTVYWYQQGPGQDPQFLISFYEKMQSDKGSIPDRFSAQQFSDYHSELNMSSLELGDSALYFCASSPGLRYEQYFGPGTRLTVT.

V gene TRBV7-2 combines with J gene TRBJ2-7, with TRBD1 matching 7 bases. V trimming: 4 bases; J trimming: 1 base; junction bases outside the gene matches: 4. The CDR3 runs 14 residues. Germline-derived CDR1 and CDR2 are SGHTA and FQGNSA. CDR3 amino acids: CASSWTGPSYEQYF. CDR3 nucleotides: TGTGCCAGCAGCTGGACAGGACCTTCCTACGAGCAGTACTTC. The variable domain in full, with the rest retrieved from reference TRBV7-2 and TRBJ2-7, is GAGVSQSPSNKVTEKGKDVELRCDPISGHTALYWYRQSLGQGLEFLIYFQGNSAPDKSGLPSDRFSAERTGGSVSTLTIQRTQQEDSAVYLCASSWTGPSYEQYFGPGTRLTVT.

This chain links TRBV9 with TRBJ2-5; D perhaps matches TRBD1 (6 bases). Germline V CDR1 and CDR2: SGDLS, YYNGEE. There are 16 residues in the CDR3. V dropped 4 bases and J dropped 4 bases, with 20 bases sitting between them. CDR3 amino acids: CASSPIGGLQGETQYF. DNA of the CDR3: TGTGCCAGCAGCCCCATTGGGGGCCTCCAGGGAGAGACCCAGTACTTC.

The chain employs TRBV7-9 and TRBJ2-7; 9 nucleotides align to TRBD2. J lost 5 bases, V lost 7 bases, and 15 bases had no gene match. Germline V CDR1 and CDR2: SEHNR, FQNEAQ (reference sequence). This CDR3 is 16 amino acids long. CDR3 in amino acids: CASIHPGLAWVHEQYF. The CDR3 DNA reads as TGTGCCAGCATCCACCCCGGACTAGCGTGGGTGCACGAGCAGTACTTC.

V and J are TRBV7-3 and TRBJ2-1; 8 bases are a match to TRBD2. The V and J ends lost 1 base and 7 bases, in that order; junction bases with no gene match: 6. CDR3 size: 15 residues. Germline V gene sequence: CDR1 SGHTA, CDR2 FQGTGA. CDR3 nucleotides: TGTGCCAGCAGCTTAATACGGGGGGGCCGGAATGAGCAGTTCTTC. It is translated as CASSLIRGGRNEQFF. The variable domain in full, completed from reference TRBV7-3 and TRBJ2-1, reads GAGVSQTPSNKVTEKGKYVELRCDPISGHTALYWYRQSLGQGPEFLIYFQGTGAADDSGLPNDRFFAVRPEGSVSTLKIQRTERGDSAVYLCASSLIRGGRNEQFFGPGTRLTVL.

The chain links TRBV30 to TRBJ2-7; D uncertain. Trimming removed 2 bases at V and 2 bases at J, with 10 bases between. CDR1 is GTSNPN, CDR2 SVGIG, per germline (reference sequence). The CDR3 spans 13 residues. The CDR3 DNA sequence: TGTGCCTGGAGTTACATGATAACCTACGAGCAGTACTTC. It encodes CAWSYMITYEQYF.

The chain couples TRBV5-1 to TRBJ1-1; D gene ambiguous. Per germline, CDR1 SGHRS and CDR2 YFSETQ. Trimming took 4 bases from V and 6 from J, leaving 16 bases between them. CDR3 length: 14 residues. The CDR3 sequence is CASSVDSWSSEAFF. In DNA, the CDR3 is TGCGCCAGCAGCGTGGACTCCTGGAGCTCTGAAGCTTTCTTT. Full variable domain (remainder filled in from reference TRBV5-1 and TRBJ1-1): KAGVTQTPRYLIKTRGQQVTLSCSPISGHRSVSWYQQTPGQGLQFLFEYFSETQRNKGNFPGRFSGRQFSNSRSEMNVSTLELGDSALYLCASSVDSWSSEAFFGQGTRLTVV.

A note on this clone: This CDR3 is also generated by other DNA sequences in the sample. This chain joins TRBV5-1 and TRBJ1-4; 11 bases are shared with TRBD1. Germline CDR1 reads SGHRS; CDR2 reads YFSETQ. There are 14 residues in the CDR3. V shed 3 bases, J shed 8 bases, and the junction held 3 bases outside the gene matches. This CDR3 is CASSWTGGDEKLFF. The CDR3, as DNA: TGCGCCAGCAGCTGGACAGGGGGCGACGAAAAACTGTTTTTT.

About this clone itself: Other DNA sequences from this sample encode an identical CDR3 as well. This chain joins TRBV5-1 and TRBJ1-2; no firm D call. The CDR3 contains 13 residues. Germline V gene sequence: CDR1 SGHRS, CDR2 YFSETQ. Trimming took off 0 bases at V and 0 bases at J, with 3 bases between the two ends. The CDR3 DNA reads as TGCGCCAGCAGCTTGGGAGCTAACTATGGCTACACCTTC. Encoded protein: CASSLGANYGYTF.

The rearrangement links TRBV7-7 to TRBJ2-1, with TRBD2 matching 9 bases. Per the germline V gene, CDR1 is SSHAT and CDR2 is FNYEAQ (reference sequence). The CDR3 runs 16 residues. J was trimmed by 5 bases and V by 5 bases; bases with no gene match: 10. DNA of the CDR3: TGTGCCAGCAGCCCCGGGGCTAGCGGGATGAACAATGAGCAGTTCTTC. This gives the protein CASSPGASGMNNEQFF.

The CDR3 sequence is CAWAGSSDEKLFF. CDR3 DNA: TGTGCCTGGGCAGGGTCATCGGATGAAAAACTGTTTTTT. The chain has TRBV30 and TRBJ1-4, with TRBD1 as a possible D gene (5 bases). CDR3 length: 13 amino acids. The ends were cut back, 5 bases at V and 6 bases at J, with 13 bases in the middle. Germline CDR1 reads GTSNPN; CDR2 reads SVGIG (reference sequence). The variable domain in full, with the rest retrieved from reference TRBV30 and TRBJ1-4, is SQTIHQWPATLVQPVGSPLSLECTVEGTSNPNLYWYRQAAGRGLQLLFYSVGIGQISSEVPQNLSASRPQDRQFILSSKKLLLSDSGFYLCAWAGSSDEKLFFGSGTQLSVL.

CDR3 sequence: CASSNFPRDRAQPQHF. The CDR3 DNA reads TGTGCCAGTAGTAACTTTCCCCGGGACAGGGCTCAGCCCCAGCATTTT. V and J are TRBV19 and TRBJ1-5; 9 bases match TRBD1. J gave up 6 bases and V 4 bases, and 10 bases lay outside the gene matches. The germline CDR1 and CDR2 sequences are LNHDA and SQIVND (reference sequence). The CDR3 extends over 16 amino acids.

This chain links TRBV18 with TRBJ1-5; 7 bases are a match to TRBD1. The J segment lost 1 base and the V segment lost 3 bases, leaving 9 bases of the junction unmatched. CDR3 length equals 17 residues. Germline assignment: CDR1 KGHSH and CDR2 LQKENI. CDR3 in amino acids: CASSPRQGDMSNQPQHF. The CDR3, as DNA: TGTGCCAGCTCACCCAGACAGGGCGACATGAGCAATCAGCCCCAGCATTTT.